The entry below describes one T cell receptor beta chain. The sample comes from a study of blood T cell repertoires in COVID-19. Study at large: COVID-19 samples from acute and convalescent phases originated in the United States, Italy and Spain. Sample material is recorded as cDNA or gDNA derived from T cells, B-cell-depleted T cells, or PBMCs.

The junction had 12 bases not matched to a gene; V was cut back by 6 bases and J by 2 bases. The CDR3 has 16 amino acids. Germline loops: CDR1 SGHTA, CDR2 FQGNSA. Original processing methods: Reference gene primer amplification gave estimated nucleated cell counts. Only in-frame clones appear in the TCRdb table, and some are missing; sequencing was by immunoSEQ multiplex PCR. The V and J calls and clone size are taken from that table; D and trimming were inferred from the DNA. The table has under 200,000 clones, around 77% seen once; the top ten hold 17%. The clonotype was recovered from a man in his sixties with active or convalescent COVID-19. The V gene is TRBV7-2, the J gene TRBJ2-7; TRBD1 agrees at 8 bases. The specimen sequenced was peripheral blood. The CDR3 reads CASSPSRTGTAYEQYF. In DNA, the CDR3 is TGTGCCAGCAGTCCCTCCAGGACAGGGACCGCCTACGAGCAGTACTTC.